The clone carrying this T cell receptor beta chain was picked up many times. The data stem from a study of T cells in Graves' hyperthyroidism and ophthalmopathy. The CDR3 length is 13 residues. Trimming cost V 4 bases and J 7 bases, with 11 bases left between them. CDR1 SNHLY and CDR2 FYNNEI come from the germline V gene. Amplified regions were TCR beta CDR3 sequences from RNA transcripts. Using the HTBI primer set, a first-round RT-PCR was run on the TCR CDR3. TCRdb reprocessed the multiplex PCR reads with MiXCR, giving one entry per CDR3 protein. Altogether about 500,000 distinct CDR3 sequences are present, about 16% being singletons, with the ten largest covering 25% to 30%.

The sequenced material came from blood. The chain uses TRBV2 and TRBJ1-5, with a possible D match to TRBD1 (5 bases). The origin of this receptor is a woman aged 30 to 39 with Graves' ophthalmopathy. The CDR3 DNA reads as TGTGCCAGCAGTGTAAGGGGAATGCAGCCCCAGCATTTT. Translated: CASSVRGMQPQHF.